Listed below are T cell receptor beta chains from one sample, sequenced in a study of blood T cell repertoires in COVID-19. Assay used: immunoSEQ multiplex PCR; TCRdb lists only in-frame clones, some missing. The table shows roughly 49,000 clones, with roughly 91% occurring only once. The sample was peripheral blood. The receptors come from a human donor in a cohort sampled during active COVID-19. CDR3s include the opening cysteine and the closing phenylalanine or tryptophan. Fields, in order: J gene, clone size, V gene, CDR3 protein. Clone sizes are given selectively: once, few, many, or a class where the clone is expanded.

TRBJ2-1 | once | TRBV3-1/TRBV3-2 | CASSRQGLAGYNNNEQFF
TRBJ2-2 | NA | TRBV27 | CASLNSFQGTTGELFF
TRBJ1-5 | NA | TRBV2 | CASKGQVNQPQHF
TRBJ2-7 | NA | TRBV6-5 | CASSLAGTGSSYEQYF
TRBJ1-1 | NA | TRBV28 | CASSFPRGQAFF
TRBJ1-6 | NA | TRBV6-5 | CASSRDSYNSPLHF
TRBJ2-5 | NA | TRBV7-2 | CASSPSRLAGDPHF
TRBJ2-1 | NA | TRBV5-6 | CASSEDSSSYNEQFF
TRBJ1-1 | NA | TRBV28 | CASTPPVVQRNTEAFF
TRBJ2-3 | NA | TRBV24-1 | CATSAPEAGLSTDTQYF
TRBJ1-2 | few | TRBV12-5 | CASGLAHGAGANYGYTF
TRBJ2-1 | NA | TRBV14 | CASSHRGGGSDEQFF
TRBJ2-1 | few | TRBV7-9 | CASSSLTSGGANEQFF
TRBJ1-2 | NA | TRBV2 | CASSEGLGRSYGYTF
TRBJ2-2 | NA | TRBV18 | CASSPSEAPGELFF
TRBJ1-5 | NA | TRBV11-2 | CASSSRENQPQHF
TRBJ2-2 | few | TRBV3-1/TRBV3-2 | CASSARDRGRWTSGLNTGELFF
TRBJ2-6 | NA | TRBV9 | CASSVVPGSGLGANVLTF
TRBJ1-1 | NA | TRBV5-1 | CASSLGQGVRNTEAFF
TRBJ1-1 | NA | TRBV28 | CASPSPGRENTEAFF
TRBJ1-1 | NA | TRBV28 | CASSSPGFDTEAFF
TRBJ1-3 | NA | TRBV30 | CAWLARSQGGNTIYF
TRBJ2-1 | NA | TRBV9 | CASSQAGGSYNEQFF
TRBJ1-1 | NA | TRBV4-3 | CASSPRPGAPEAFF
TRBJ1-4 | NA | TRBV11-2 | CASSLARTAYNEKLFF
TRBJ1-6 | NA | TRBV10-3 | CAISESTGPGSPLHF
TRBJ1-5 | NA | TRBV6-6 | CASTRTGRRAGQPQHF
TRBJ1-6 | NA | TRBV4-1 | CASSRQGNSPLHF
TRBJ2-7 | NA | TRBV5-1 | CASSSGTPLGNEQYF
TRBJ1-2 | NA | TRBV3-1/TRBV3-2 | CASSQRGPAYGYTF
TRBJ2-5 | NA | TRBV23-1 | CASSFGGRETQYF
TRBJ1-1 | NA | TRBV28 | CASTSVPGSSNTEAFF
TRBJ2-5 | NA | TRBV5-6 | CASSLGQAYQETQYF
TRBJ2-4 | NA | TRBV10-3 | CAISDPGGEDKNIQYF
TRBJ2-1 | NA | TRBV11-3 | CASSFGAGTSGNNEQFF
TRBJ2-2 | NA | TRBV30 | CAWSSGGNTGELFF